This T cell receptor beta chain is drawn from a study of blood T cell repertoires in COVID-19. Study-level information: Sources were T cells, B-cell-depleted T cells, or PBMCs; the material itself was cDNA or gDNA.

Seattle enrolled patients during active infection and tracked them longitudinally. TCRdb's table, derived via immunoSEQ multiplex PCR, lists solely in-frame clones and lacks some. The repertoire consists of approximately 120,000 clones, with about 90% occurring once and the leading ten covering around 2%. V shed 5 bases and J 0 bases; nucleotides not matched to a gene: 2. The CDR3 is 15 residues long. Germline lookup yields CDR1 MDHEN and CDR2 SYDVKM. The sequenced material came from peripheral blood. This sequence originates from a man in his fifties or sixties with COVID-19, enrolled during active disease. The chain uses TRBV28 and TRBJ2-3, with 10 bases fitting TRBD2. The CDR3 protein is CASSLAGASTDTQYF. The CDR3 nucleotides read TGTGCCAGCAGTCTAGCGGGAGCGAGCACAGATACGCAGTATTTT.